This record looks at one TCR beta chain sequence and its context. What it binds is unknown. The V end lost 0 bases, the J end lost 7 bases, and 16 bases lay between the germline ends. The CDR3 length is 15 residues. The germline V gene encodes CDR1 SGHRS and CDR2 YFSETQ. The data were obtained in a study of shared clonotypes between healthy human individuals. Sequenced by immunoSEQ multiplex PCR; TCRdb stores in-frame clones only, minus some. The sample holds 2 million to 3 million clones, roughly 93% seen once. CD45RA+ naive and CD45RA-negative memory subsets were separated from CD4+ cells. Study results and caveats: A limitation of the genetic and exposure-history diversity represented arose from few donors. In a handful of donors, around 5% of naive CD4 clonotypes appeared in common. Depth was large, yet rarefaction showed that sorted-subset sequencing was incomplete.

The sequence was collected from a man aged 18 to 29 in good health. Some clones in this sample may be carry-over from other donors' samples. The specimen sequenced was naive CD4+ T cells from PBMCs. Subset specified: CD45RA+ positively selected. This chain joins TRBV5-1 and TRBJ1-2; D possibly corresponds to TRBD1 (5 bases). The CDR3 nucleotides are TGCGCCAGCAGCTTGGTATGGACACCGGGAGGTGGCTACACCTTC. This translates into CASSLVWTPGGGYTF.